This TCR beta chain was profiled in a study of cytomegalovirus exposure and HLA in healthy donors. Notes on the study in general: As was reported, the HLA-A and HLA-B alleles of most subjects were accurately predicted from TCR beta sequences. In vitro confirmation showed three CMV-associated chains to be CMV antigen specific.

V was pared by 1 base and J by 4 bases, with 8 bases between. The CDR3 sequence is 13 residues long. From germline, CDR1 is SGHRS and CDR2 YFSETQ. PCR employed 60 Vbeta and 13 Jbeta primers. Using immunoSEQ multiplex PCR, the repertoire was profiled, and TCRdb retains in-frame clones only, with some absent. Its table records about 200,000 clones. On this clone: The antigen is undetermined.

The sample taken for sequencing was PBMCs. The chain joins TRBV5-1 to TRBJ1-1, with D possibly matching TRBD1 (5 bases). The origin of this receptor is a woman in her twenties or thirties in good health and CMV-seropositive. The DNA for the CDR3 is TGCGCCAGCAGCTTGCGGAGGGGCACTGAAGCTTTCTTT. It translates to CASSLRRGTEAFF. Filled out from reference TRBV5-1 and TRBJ1-1, the complete variable domain reads KAGVTQTPRYLIKTRGQQVTLSCSPISGHRSVSWYQQTPGQGLQFLFEYFSETQRNKGNFPGRFSGRQFSNSRSEMNVSTLELGDSALYLCASSLRRGTEAFFGQGTRLTVV.